This T cell receptor (beta chain) was sequenced during a study of cytomegalovirus exposure and HLA in healthy donors. Study overall: Earlier results showed approximately 110 million unique TCR beta sequences derived from approximately 170 million T cells.

The V end was cut by 3 bases, the J end by 7 bases, with 7 bases between. Germline values: CDR1 KGHSH, CDR2 LQKENI. This CDR3 has 11 amino acids. In the case of this clone: Its antigen is undetermined.

General study findings and limits: Listed as cytomegalovirus-associated were more than 150 TCR beta chains. The authors assumed roughly uniform sequencing depth across donors for presence/absence analyses.

PCR was performed using 60 Vbeta and 13 Jbeta primers. Profiling relied on immunoSEQ multiplex PCR, and the TCRdb table lists in-frame clones only, not all of them. Among a few hundred thousand clones listed, over 60% were seen once. Sequenced material: PBMCs. The clonotype comes from a man aged 40-50 years in good health and CMV-seronegative. This chain connects TRBV18 to TRBJ2-7, with D uncertain. The CDR3 nucleotides read TGTGCCAGCTCACCTGAGAGGGAGCAGTACTTC. It specifies CASSPEREQYF.